The clone carrying this TCR beta chain was seen a single time. The antigen is not known. Sequencing was performed with immunoSEQ multiplex PCR; in TCRdb, only in-frame clones are kept and a portion is missing. The sample shows 150,000 to 200,000 clones, roughly 92% of them seen only once. The germline gives CDR1 LNHDA, CDR2 SQIVND (reference sequence). V lost 7 bases, J lost 5 bases, and 11 bases stayed unmatched. The CDR3 totals 15 residues. The data stem from a study of T cell responses to AZD1222 COVID-19 vaccine. Study conclusions and caveats: Elevations in Spike-specific TCR breadth and depth followed administration of two AZD1222 doses. In the spike-specific TCR repertoire, nearly half reportedly target unmutated variant regions. Donors were largely white British and mainly female; clonal diversity was possibly underestimated. Vaccine-associated CD4 TCRs ranged over spike, dominating at 160-218 and 743-854.

The source is an adult who received the AZD1222 COVID-19 vaccine. V usage is TRBV19 and J usage is TRBJ1-5; TRBD1 matches 7 bases. The source was peripheral blood, collected 28 days after the second AZD1222 dose. For the CDR3, the DNA is TGTGCCAGTACCCCGGACAGGTCAAGCTATCAGCCCCAGCATTTT. Translating it yields CASTPDRSSYQPQHF.